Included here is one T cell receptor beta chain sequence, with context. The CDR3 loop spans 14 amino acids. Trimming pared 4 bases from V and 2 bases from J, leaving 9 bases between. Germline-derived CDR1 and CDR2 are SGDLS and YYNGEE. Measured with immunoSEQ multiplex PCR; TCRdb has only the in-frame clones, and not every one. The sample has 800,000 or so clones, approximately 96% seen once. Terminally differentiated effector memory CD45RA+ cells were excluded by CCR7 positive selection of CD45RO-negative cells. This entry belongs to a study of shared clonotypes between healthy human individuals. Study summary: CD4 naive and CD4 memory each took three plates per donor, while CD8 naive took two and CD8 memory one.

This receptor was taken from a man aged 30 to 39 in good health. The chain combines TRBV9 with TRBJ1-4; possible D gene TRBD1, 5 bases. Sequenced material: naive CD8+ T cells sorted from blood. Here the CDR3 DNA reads TGTGCCAGCAGCTCTTGGGGGACTAATGAAAAACTGTTTTTT. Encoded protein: CASSSWGTNEKLFF. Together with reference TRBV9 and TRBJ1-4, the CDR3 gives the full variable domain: DSGVTQTPKHLITATGQRVTLRCSPRSGDLSVYWYQQSLDQGLQFLIQYYNGEERAKGNILERFSAQQFPDLHSELNLSSLELGDSALYFCASSSWGTNEKLFFGSGTQLSVL.